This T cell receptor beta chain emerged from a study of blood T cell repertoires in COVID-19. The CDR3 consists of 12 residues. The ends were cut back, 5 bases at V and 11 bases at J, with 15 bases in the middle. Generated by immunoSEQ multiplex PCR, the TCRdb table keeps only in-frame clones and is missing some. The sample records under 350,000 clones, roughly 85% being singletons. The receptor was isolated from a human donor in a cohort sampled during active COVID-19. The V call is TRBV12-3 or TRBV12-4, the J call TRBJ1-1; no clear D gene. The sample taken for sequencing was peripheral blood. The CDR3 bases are TGTGCCAGCAGTCCACAGAACCCGGGGGCTTTCTTT. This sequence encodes CASSPQNPGAFF.